This T cell receptor (beta chain) is from a study of blood T cell repertoires in COVID-19. Across the study: Samples representing acute and convalescent COVID-19 were sourced from the United States, Italy and Spain. Nucleic acid was either cDNA or gDNA, and it came from T cells, B-cell-depleted T cells, or PBMCs.

Per the original methods: Quantification of nucleated cells was approximated via reference gene primer amplification. Data came from immunoSEQ multiplex PCR; TCRdb stores just in-frame clones and leaves some out. The V and J calls and clone size come from that table; D and trimming were worked out from the DNA. The sample holds roughly 190,000 clones, roughly 87% seen once. This clone has a single count. Germline CDR1 SGDLS, CDR2 YYNGEE. Trimming took 4 bases from V and 3 from J, leaving 14 bases between them. The CDR3 length is 16 residues. Recruits, aged roughly 18 to 90 years, lived in about two dozen US areas.

This receptor was obtained from a woman between 25 and 40 years old who had recovered from COVID-19. Sequencing used PBMCs or T cells enriched from blood (not recorded which). The rearrangement links TRBV9 to TRBJ2-6; no definite D call. The CDR3 DNA sequence: TGTGCCAGCAGCCATACCCCTGGAGATGGGGCCAACGTCCTGACTTTC. Translating it yields CASSHTPGDGANVLTF.